These 25 T cell receptor beta chains share one sample of origin, sequenced in a study of blood T cell repertoires in COVID-19. TCRdb keeps only in-frame clones here, not all; method: immunoSEQ multiplex PCR. The sample holds roughly 290,000 clones; over 75% are singletons and the top ten take 12%. The sequenced material came from peripheral blood. These receptors were collected from a woman aged 60-75 years with acute or convalescent COVID-19.

V and J are TRBV5-1 and TRBJ2-5; D gene unclear. Germline CDR1 and CDR2: SGHRS and YFSETQ. This CDR3 has 13 residues. V dropped 0 bases and J dropped 1 base, with 4 bases sitting between them. CDR3 nucleotides: TGCGCCAGCAGCTTGGCGGTCCAAGAGACCCAGTACTTC. This sequence encodes CASSLAVQETQYF.

This chain links TRBV28 with TRBJ1-2, with D perhaps TRBD1 (5 bases). The V gene's germline CDR1 is MDHEN and CDR2 SYDVKM. The CDR3 contains 14 residues. V lost 3 bases, J lost 8 bases, and 16 bases lay in between. CDR3 region: CASSFAEGRWGYTF. Written as DNA, the CDR3 is TGTGCCAGCAGTTTTGCGGAGGGGCGCTGGGGCTACACCTTC.

The chain is built from TRBV18 and TRBJ1-5; TRBD1 matches at 9 bases. This CDR3 comprises 16 residues. The germline V gene encodes CDR1 KGHSH and CDR2 LQKENI. With V trimmed by 3 bases and J by 6 bases, 9 bases remained unmatched. CDR3 protein: CASSPPGTGLVQPQHF. The CDR3 DNA reads as TGTGCCAGCTCACCCCCTGGGACAGGGCTGGTTCAGCCCCAGCATTTT.

This chain connects TRBV9 to TRBJ2-2, with 8 bases that match TRBD2. The germline gives CDR1 SGDLS, CDR2 YYNGEE. The length of the CDR3 is 18 residues. The ends lost 2 bases at V and 6 bases at J; junction bases unmatched: 15. For the CDR3, the DNA is TGTGCCAGCAGCGTCAAGTCTCAGGGACTAGAGAGAGCCGGGGAGCTGTTTTTT. Encoded protein: CASSVKSQGLERAGELFF.

This clone has a single count. The chain couples TRBV28 to TRBJ2-5; 8 bases map to TRBD1. This CDR3 is 15 amino acids long. V lost 6 bases and J lost 1; bases outside the gene matches: 7. CDR1 is MDHEN, CDR2 SYDVKM, per germline. The CDR3 protein is CASSFLTGAQETQYF. CDR3 bases: TGTGCCAGCAGCTTCCTGACAGGGGCCCAAGAGACCCAGTACTTC.

This rearrangement joins TRBV24-1 to TRBJ2-5, with 11 bases aligning to TRBD1. The CDR3 has 16 amino acids. Germline assignment: CDR1 KGHDR and CDR2 SFDVKD. The ends lost 3 bases at V and 5 bases at J; junction bases unmatched: 7. The CDR3 loop is CATSDTGTGGAETQYF. DNA of the CDR3: TGTGCCACCAGTGATACCGGGACAGGGGGTGCGGAGACCCAGTACTTC.

The chain joins TRBV18 to TRBJ2-2; 9 nucleotides line up with TRBD2. Germline trimming cut 3 bases from V and 4 bases from J; bases unmatched to any gene: 0. Germline CDR1 KGHSH, CDR2 LQKENI. There are 14 residues in the CDR3. DNA of the CDR3: TGTGCCAGCTCACCGGGACTAGCCACCGGGGAGCTGTTTTTT. Protein product: CASSPGLATGELFF.

The V gene is TRBV5-4, the J gene TRBJ1-6, with TRBD1 as a possible D gene (5 bases). The germline gives CDR1 SGHNT, CDR2 YYREEE (reference sequence). V was cut by 2 bases and J by 2 bases, with 11 bases left in between. This CDR3 has 16 residues. The CDR3 bases are TGTGCCAGCAGCTTCGGCAGGGCTGCCTATAATTCACCCCTCCACTTT. Its protein is CASSFGRAAYNSPLHF.

The V and J genes are TRBV10-3 and TRBJ2-7, with 10 bases matching TRBD1. The CDR3 has 16 residues. Germline CDR1 is ENHRY and CDR2 is SYGVKD. Trimming at V came to 0 bases and at J to 2 bases, leaving 4 bases not matched to a gene. The CDR3: CAISESDRGVPYEQYF. DNA of the CDR3: TGTGCCATCAGTGAGTCGGACAGGGGGGTTCCCTACGAGCAGTACTTC.

CDR3 nucleotides: TGTGCCAGCAGCGTAGGGGTTACCGGGACAGGCTATGGCTACACCTTC. This translates into CASSVGVTGTGYGYTF. The chain carries TRBV9 and TRBJ1-2; 8 bases are a match to TRBD1. J was trimmed by 4 bases and V by 0 bases; bases with no gene match: 8. Per the germline V gene, CDR1 is SGDLS and CDR2 is YYNGEE. This CDR3 has 16 amino acids.

This chain uses TRBV7-9 with TRBJ1-6; 9 bases are shared with TRBD1. V dropped 5 bases and J dropped 6; count of bases not matched to a gene: 5. There are 15 residues in the CDR3. The V gene's germline CDR1 is SEHNR and CDR2 FQNEAQ (reference sequence). The CDR3 protein is CASSPGTGPNSPLHF. CDR3 sequence (DNA): TGTGCCAGCAGCCCAGGGACAGGGCCTAATTCACCCCTCCACTTT.

This chain links TRBV3-1 (or the pseudogene TRBV3-2) with TRBJ2-1, with D uncertain. The CDR3 length is 12 residues. In germline, CDR1 is LGHDT, CDR2 YNNKEL (reference sequence). Trimming removed 0 bases at V and 12 bases at J, with 9 bases between. This CDR3 reads CASSQDNIRQFF. The DNA of the CDR3 is TGTGCCAGCAGCCAAGACAACATCAGGCAGTTCTTC.

The chain uses TRBV12-5 and TRBJ2-1; TRBD2 aligns across 10 bases. Trimming removed 2 bases from V and 6 bases from J; junction bases left unmatched: 4. Germline V gene lookup returns CDR1 LGHNT and CDR2 FRNRAP. This CDR3 comprises 15 residues. CDR3 in DNA: TGTGCTAGTGGTTTGAGCGGGGGGGGACCCAATGAGCAGTTCTTC. Amino acid sequence: CASGLSGGGPNEQFF.

CDR3 loop: CASSEARLVQYF. Written as DNA, the CDR3 is TGTGCCAGCAGTGAGGCCCGTTTGGTTCAGTACTTC. The chain joins TRBV6-1 to TRBJ2-4; D gene unclear. The germline gives CDR1 MNHNS, CDR2 SASEGT. The CDR3 sequence is 12 residues long. V lost 3 bases and J lost 11, with 11 bases in between.

The chain is built from TRBV7-2 and TRBJ2-2, with 9 bases that match TRBD1. CDR1 SGHTA and CDR2 FQGNSA come from the germline V gene. V shed 4 bases, J shed 3 bases, and the junction held 9 bases outside the gene matches. There are 17 residues in the CDR3. The CDR3 protein is CASSSLSGTGYTGELFF. The CDR3, as DNA: TGTGCCAGCAGCTCGCTTTCCGGGACAGGGTACACCGGGGAGCTGTTTTTT.

The chain has TRBV6-2 or TRBV6-3 and TRBJ2-2; a weak D match, TRBD1 (6 bases). This CDR3 contains 16 residues. Germline V gives CDR1 MNHEY, CDR2 SVGEGT. Trimming took 2 bases from V and 4 from J, leaving 14 bases between them. Here the CDR3 reads CASSYGPTGSTGELFF. CDR3 sequence (DNA): TGTGCCAGCAGTTACGGGCCTACAGGGTCCACCGGGGAGCTGTTTTTT.

The chain carries TRBV9 and TRBJ2-5; TRBD2 aligns across 8 bases. This CDR3 region has 16 residues. Germline CDR1 and CDR2: SGDLS and YYNGEE. V lost 0 bases to trimming and J lost 2 bases; unmatched junction nucleotides: 6. CDR3 nucleotides: TGTGCCAGCAGCGTAGGAGGAGCGGGGGATCAAGAGACCCAGTACTTC. It codes for CASSVGGAGDQETQYF.

The chain recombines TRBV5-1 with TRBJ2-5; possibly TRBD2 for D (7 bases). This CDR3 comprises 14 residues. V lost 0 bases to trimming and J lost 5 bases, with 11 bases between them. The germline V gene has CDR1 SGHRS and CDR2 YFSETQ. In nucleotides, the CDR3 is TGCGCCAGCAGCTTGGCGGGGGGCGGGGAGACCCAGTACTTC. It translates to CASSLAGGGETQYF. The variable domain in full, with the rest retrieved from reference TRBV5-1 and TRBJ2-5, is KAGVTQTPRYLIKTRGQQVTLSCSPISGHRSVSWYQQTPGQGLQFLFEYFSETQRNKGNFPGRFSGRQFSNSRSEMNVSTLELGDSALYLCASSLAGGGETQYFGPGTRLLVL.

This chain joins TRBV9 and TRBJ2-1; 8 nucleotides align to TRBD2. The CDR3 consists of 15 residues. Germline loops: CDR1 SGDLS, CDR2 YYNGEE. The J segment lost 4 bases and the V segment lost 0 bases, leaving 3 bases of the junction unmatched. DNA of the CDR3: TGTGCCAGCAGCGTAGGCACTAGCGGTTACAATGAGCAGTTCTTC. This translates into CASSVGTSGYNEQFF.

This clone has more than one count but fewer than ten. The chain recombines TRBV5-1 with TRBJ2-7; 11 bases fit TRBD1. V was pared by 0 bases and J by 8 bases, with 7 bases of the junction left unmatched. Looked up from germline, CDR1 is SGHRS and CDR2 is YFSETQ. The CDR3 runs 15 residues. The CDR3 DNA sequence: TGCGCCAGCAGCTTGGCCCGAGGACAGGGGGCCAAGCAGTACTTC. Protein sequence: CASSLARGQGAKQYF. The complete variable domain, with remaining parts taken from reference TRBV5-1 and TRBJ2-7, reads KAGVTQTPRYLIKTRGQQVTLSCSPISGHRSVSWYQQTPGQGLQFLFEYFSETQRNKGNFPGRFSGRQFSNSRSEMNVSTLELGDSALYLCASSLARGQGAKQYFGPGTRLTVT.

The chain joins TRBV6-2 or TRBV6-3 to TRBJ1-6, with D possibly matching TRBD1 (5 bases). Between the trimmed V and J ends, which lost 4 bases and 7 bases, there was a span of 11 bases. Germline loops: CDR1 MNHEY, CDR2 SVGEGT. The CDR3 is 14 amino acids. The CDR3 DNA sequence: TGTGCCAGCAGTTCGACAGTGAAGAATTCACCCCTCCACTTT. Translation: CASSSTVKNSPLHF.

The V call is TRBV7-9, the J call TRBJ2-1, with 7 bases that match TRBD1. V trimming: 5 bases; J trimming: 9 bases; junction bases outside the gene matches: 13. Per germline, CDR1 SEHNR and CDR2 FQNEAQ (reference sequence). The CDR3 runs 15 residues. The chain's CDR3 is CASSPGLRGMGEQFF. The CDR3 DNA reads TGTGCCAGCAGCCCCGGACTCAGGGGGATGGGTGAGCAGTTCTTC.

J is TRBJ2-2 and V is TRBV30; no reliable D call. Germline assignment: CDR1 GTSNPN and CDR2 SVGIG (reference sequence). Trimming shortened V by 3 bases and J by 3 bases, and 11 bases separated the two germline ends. The CDR3 runs to 14 residues. CDR3 bases: TGTGCCTGGAGAGCAGGTTGGGACACCGGGGAGCTGTTTTTT. It encodes CAWRAGWDTGELFF.

The chain joins TRBV7-2 to TRBJ2-1, with 7 bases fitting TRBD1. Germline assignment: CDR1 SGHTA and CDR2 FQGNSA. The CDR3 length is 15 residues. V lost 2 bases and J lost 3; bases outside the gene matches: 4. CDR3 loop: CASSLNRGYYNEQFF. The CDR3 bases are TGTGCCAGCAGCTTAAACAGGGGTTACTACAATGAGCAGTTCTTC.

The chain employs TRBV12-3 or TRBV12-4 and TRBJ2-1, with 11 bases that match TRBD1. Trimming cost V 6 bases and J 9 bases; bases outside gene matches: 4. This CDR3 has 13 amino acids. The chain's CDR3 is CASSGQGAGEQFF. The CDR3 region has the DNA TGTGCCAGCAGCGGACAGGGGGCGGGTGAGCAGTTCTTC.